Listed below are T cell receptor beta chains from one sample, sequenced in a study of T cell responses to AZD1222 COVID-19 vaccine. Using immunoSEQ multiplex PCR, the repertoire was profiled, and TCRdb retains in-frame clones only, with some absent. The table has 100,000 to 150,000 clones, 85% seen once. The material was peripheral blood, obtained 28 days after the second AZD1222 dose. These receptors came from an adult who received the AZD1222 COVID-19 vaccine. The conserved cysteine and the conserved F or W are not part of the CDR3 here. Size values are once, few and many counts, or a class for expanded clones, and some rows have none.

cdr3_aa v_call clone_size j_call
ASSPRGQETQY TRBV3-1/TRBV3-2 once TRBJ2-5
ASSFTANQPQH TRBV12-3/TRBV12-4 - TRBJ1-5
ASSFSPGTGGYEQY TRBV7-6 few TRBJ2-7
AIRGDSTRETQY TRBV10-3 once TRBJ2-5
ASSLAAGGAYEQY TRBV5-4 - TRBJ2-7
ASSRGDYGYT TRBV19 - TRBJ1-2
ASGGWQGSYGYT TRBV5-6 - TRBJ1-2
ASGEQGIFYGYT TRBV11-2 - TRBJ1-2
ASSSNRDRGETQY TRBV5-1 - TRBJ2-5
SAGGAPEAF TRBV20-1 - TRBJ1-1
ASILGGLRSPLH TRBV6-5 - TRBJ1-6
ASSLVRTEQY TRBV7-9 - TRBJ2-7
AIGLQGLNTEAF TRBV10-3 - TRBJ1-1
ASSLEPLWNTIY TRBV5-8 - TRBJ1-3
ASSTRGASTDTQY TRBV19 once TRBJ2-3
ASRATNEKLF TRBV6-6 once TRBJ1-4
ASSSRLAGSTDTQY TRBV28 once TRBJ2-3
ASSSPEAGRDGYT TRBV27 few TRBJ1-2
ASGVGQSAGEKLF TRBV2 - TRBJ1-4
ASSEAGTVRSSYEQY TRBV6-1 - TRBJ2-7
ASTALAGPEQY TRBV27 few TRBJ2-7
ASSLFSGMNTEAF TRBV27 - TRBJ1-1
ASGFTGAPNTEAF TRBV12-5 - TRBJ1-1
ASSQQGMSEAF TRBV2 - TRBJ1-1
ASSLLQGGEQY TRBV11-2 - TRBJ2-7
ASKPGQAYNEQF TRBV19 - TRBJ2-1
ASRSGQGAWEQY TRBV5-1 - TRBJ2-7
ASSPLTGGDSPLH TRBV7-9 - TRBJ1-6
ASSLWTSGGEETQY TRBV4-2 - TRBJ2-5
ASSDFLGQSEHSGNTIY TRBV6-4 - TRBJ1-3
ASSPGGNTIY TRBV5-1 - TRBJ1-3
ASSLLGDMNTEAF TRBV14 - TRBJ1-1
ASSQVGLGPSQETQY TRBV3-1/TRBV3-2 - TRBJ2-5
ASSTPGNYGYT TRBV6-5 - TRBJ1-2
ASGSGGSGNQPQH TRBV28 few TRBJ1-5
ASMRGEGYGYT TRBV6-5 - TRBJ1-2
ASSPLGRTNTEAF TRBV6-2/TRBV6-3 - TRBJ1-1